This T cell receptor beta chain was profiled in a study of T cell responses to AZD1222 COVID-19 vaccine. The study, taken as a whole, reports: The donor cohort was predominantly white British with a female majority, and clonal diversity may have been underestimated. Repertoire samples came only from after the peak T cell response. With dominance at 160-218 and 743-854, vaccine-associated CD4 TCRs spanned spike.

Deletions cut 10 bases from V and 0 bases from J, with 13 bases between. CDR1 and CDR2 (germline): MDHEN, SYDVKM. This CDR3 region has 14 residues. This clone occurred a few times. Its antigen is not known. Clones were read by immunoSEQ multiplex PCR, and TCRdb kept only the in-frame ones, dropping some. The data show under 140,000 clones, with roughly 90% seen just once and 1.5% to 2% held by the top ten. The sequencing used peripheral blood, collected on day 0 of AZD1222 vaccination. V and J are TRBV28 and TRBJ1-5; the D is unclear. This TCR came from an adult in good health. The CDR3 loop is CAIRVGNSNQPQHF. In nucleotides, the CDR3 is TGTGCCATCCGGGTAGGCAATAGCAATCAGCCCCAGCATTTT.